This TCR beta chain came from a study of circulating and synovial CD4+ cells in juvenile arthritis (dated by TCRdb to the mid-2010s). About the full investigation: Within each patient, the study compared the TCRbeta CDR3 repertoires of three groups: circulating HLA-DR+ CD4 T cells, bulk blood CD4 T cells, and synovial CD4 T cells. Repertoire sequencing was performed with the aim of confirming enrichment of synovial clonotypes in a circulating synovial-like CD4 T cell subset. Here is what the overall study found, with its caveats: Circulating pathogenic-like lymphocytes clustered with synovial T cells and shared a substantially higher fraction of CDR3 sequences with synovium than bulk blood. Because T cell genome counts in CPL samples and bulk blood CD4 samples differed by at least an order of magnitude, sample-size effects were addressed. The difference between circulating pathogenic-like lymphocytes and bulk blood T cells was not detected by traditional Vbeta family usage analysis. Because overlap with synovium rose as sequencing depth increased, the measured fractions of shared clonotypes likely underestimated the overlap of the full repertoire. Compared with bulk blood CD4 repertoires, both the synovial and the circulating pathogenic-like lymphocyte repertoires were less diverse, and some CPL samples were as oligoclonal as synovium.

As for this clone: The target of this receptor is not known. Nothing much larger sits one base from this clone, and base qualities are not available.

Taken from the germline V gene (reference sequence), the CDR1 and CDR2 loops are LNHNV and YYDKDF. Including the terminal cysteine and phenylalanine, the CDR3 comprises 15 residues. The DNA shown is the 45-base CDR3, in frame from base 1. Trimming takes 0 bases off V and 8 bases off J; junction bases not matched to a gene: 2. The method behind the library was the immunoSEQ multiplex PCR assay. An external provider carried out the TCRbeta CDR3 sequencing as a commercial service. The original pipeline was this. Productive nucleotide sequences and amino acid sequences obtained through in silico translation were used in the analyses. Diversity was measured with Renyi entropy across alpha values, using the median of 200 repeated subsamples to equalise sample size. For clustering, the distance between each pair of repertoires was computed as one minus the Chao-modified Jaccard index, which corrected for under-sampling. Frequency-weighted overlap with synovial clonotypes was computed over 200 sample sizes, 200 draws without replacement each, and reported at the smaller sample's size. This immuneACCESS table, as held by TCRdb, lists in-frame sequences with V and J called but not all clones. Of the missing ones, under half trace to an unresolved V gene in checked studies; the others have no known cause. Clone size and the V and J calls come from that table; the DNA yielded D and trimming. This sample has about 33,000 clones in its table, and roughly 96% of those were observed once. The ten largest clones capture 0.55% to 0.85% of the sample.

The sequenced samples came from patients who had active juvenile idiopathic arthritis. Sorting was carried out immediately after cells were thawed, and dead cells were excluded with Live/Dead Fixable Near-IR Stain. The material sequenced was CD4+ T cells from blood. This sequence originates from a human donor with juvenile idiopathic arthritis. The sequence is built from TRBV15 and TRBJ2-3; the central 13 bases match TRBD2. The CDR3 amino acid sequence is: CATSRERLAGGTQYF. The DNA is TGTGCCACCAGCAGAGAGCGACTAGCGGGGGGTACGCAGTATTTT.